The subject of this entry is one T cell receptor beta chain. Its specificity is not known. Libraries were prepared by immunoSEQ multiplex PCR; TCRdb keeps only in-frame clonotypes and omits some of them. The table lists about 28,000 clones, about 72% of them singletons, with 7.5% in the top ten. These data originate in a study of radiotherapy plus CTLA-4 blockade in lung cancer. Study in general: Among patients, 15% to 20% showed objective responses, and 25% to 35% had disease control. Study observations and caveats: Among reported predictors of response, early blood T cell clone dynamics with interferon-beta performed best. Radiotherapy plus ipilimumab was followed by expansion in blood of tumor-derived TCR clones.

Focal radiation was given together with CTLA-4 blockade (ipilimumab) to patients with chemo-refractory metastatic non-small-cell lung cancer. The CDR3 runs to 15 residues. Germline loops: CDR1 SGHTA, CDR2 FQGNSA. Trimming stripped 3 bases from V and 0 bases from J, with 11 bases between. The specimen was peripheral blood, collected from a patient treated with radiotherapy plus ipilimumab. The receptor was isolated from a human donor with non-small cell lung cancer who had stable disease on radiotherapy plus ipilimumab. The V gene is TRBV7-2, the J gene TRBJ1-1, with a possible D match to TRBD1 (6 bases). This CDR3 reads CASSFLRDMNTEAFF. CDR3 sequence (DNA): TGTGCCAGCAGCTTCCTCAGGGACATGAACACTGAAGCTTTCTTT.